This is a list of T cell receptor beta chains from one sample in a study of T cell changes during pregnancy in multiple sclerosis. The protocol was immunoSEQ multiplex PCR, while the TCRdb copy is restricted to in-frame clones and leaves out a portion. This sample has 30,000 to 45,000 clones, with 85% to 95% found just once. Sequenced input: PBMCs (not recorded whether the cells were cultured). Receptors originate from a female donor with multiple sclerosis, enrolled in a pregnancy study. Both conserved end residues are part of each CDR3. The D gene is left open where the match is weak. For some rows the clone size is stated as once, few or many, or as a class when expanded; others skip it.

D gene: NA; J gene: TRBJ2-5; V gene: TRBV7-9; clone size: NA; CDR3 DNA: TGTGCCAGCAGCCAAAGTCGGGAGACCCAGTACTTC; CDR3 protein: CASSQSRETQYF
D gene: TRBD2; J gene: TRBJ2-7; V gene: TRBV4-2; clone size: NA; CDR3 DNA: TGTGCCAGCAGCCAAGATCGGACTAGCGGGTTAAGCTCCTACGAGCAGTACTTC; CDR3 protein: CASSQDRTSGLSSYEQYF
D gene: NA; J gene: TRBJ1-2; V gene: TRBV29-1; clone size: NA; CDR3 DNA: TGCAGCGTTGAAAGGGGCAGCTATGGCTACACCTTC; CDR3 protein: CSVERGSYGYTF
D gene: TRBD1; J gene: TRBJ2-3; V gene: TRBV6-5; clone size: once; CDR3 DNA: TGTGCCAGCAGTTACGTGCAGGGGGCAGATACGCAGTATTTT; CDR3 protein: CASSYVQGADTQYF
D gene: TRBD1; J gene: TRBJ1-3; V gene: TRBV19; clone size: NA; CDR3 DNA: TGTGCCACCAAGAACGAACAGGGGATCCTTTCTGGAAACACCATATATTTT; CDR3 protein: CATKNEQGILSGNTIYF
D gene: NA; J gene: TRBJ1-1; V gene: TRBV6-6; clone size: NA; CDR3 DNA: TGTGCCAGCAGTTACCAACAGGGCCAAGCTTTCTTT; CDR3 protein: CASSYQQGQAFF
D gene: NA; J gene: TRBJ2-3; V gene: TRBV29-1; clone size: NA; CDR3 DNA: TGCAGCGTTGATTTCGGGGCCCCCACCTCTGGCACAGATACGCAGTATTTT; CDR3 protein: CSVDFGAPTSGTDTQYF
D gene: NA; J gene: TRBJ1-1; V gene: TRBV7-9; clone size: NA; CDR3 DNA: TGTGCCAGCAGCTTAGACACTGAAGCTTTCTTT; CDR3 protein: CASSLDTEAFF
D gene: NA; J gene: TRBJ1-1; V gene: TRBV6-1; clone size: NA; CDR3 DNA: TGTGCCAGCAGTAAAAACAGCGCTGAAGCTTTCTTT; CDR3 protein: CASSKNSAEAFF
D gene: NA; J gene: TRBJ1-2; V gene: TRBV6-1; clone size: NA; CDR3 DNA: TGTGCCAGCAGTGAGGCAGCCTCCGCAACGGGCTATGGCTACACCTTC; CDR3 protein: CASSEAASATGYGYTF
D gene: NA; J gene: TRBJ2-1; V gene: TRBV27; clone size: NA; CDR3 DNA: TGTGCCAGCAGCTTAGAGGCGGGACTGGCCCTCAATGAGCAGTTCTTC; CDR3 protein: CASSLEAGLALNEQFF
D gene: TRBD1; J gene: TRBJ2-7; V gene: TRBV2; clone size: NA; CDR3 DNA: TGTGCCAGCAGTGGGGGACAGGCCCATACCTACGAGCAGTACTTC; CDR3 protein: CASSGGQAHTYEQYF
D gene: TRBD2; J gene: TRBJ2-1; V gene: TRBV27; clone size: NA; CDR3 DNA: TGTGCCAGCAGTCTAGCGGGAGCCTACAATGAGCAGTTCTTC; CDR3 protein: CASSLAGAYNEQFF
D gene: NA; J gene: TRBJ1-2; V gene: TRBV30; clone size: few; CDR3 DNA: TGTGCCTGGAGTGTTGTGACAGACTATGGCTACACCTTC; CDR3 protein: CAWSVVTDYGYTF